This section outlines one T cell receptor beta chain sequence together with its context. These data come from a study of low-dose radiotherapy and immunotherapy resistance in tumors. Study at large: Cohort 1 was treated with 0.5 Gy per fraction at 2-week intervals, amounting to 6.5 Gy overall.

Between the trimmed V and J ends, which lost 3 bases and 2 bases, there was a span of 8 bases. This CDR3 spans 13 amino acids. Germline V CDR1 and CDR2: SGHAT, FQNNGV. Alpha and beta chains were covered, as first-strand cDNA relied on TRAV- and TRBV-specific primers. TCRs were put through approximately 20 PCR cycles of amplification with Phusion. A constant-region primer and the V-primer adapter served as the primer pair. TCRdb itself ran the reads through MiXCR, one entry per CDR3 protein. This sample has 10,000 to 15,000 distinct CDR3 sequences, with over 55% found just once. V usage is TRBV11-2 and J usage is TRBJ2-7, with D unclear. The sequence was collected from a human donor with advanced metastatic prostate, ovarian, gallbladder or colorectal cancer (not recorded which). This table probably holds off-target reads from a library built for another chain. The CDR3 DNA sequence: TGTGCCAGCAGCTTCATCGGTCCCTACGAGCAGTACTTC. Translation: CASSFIGPYEQYF.